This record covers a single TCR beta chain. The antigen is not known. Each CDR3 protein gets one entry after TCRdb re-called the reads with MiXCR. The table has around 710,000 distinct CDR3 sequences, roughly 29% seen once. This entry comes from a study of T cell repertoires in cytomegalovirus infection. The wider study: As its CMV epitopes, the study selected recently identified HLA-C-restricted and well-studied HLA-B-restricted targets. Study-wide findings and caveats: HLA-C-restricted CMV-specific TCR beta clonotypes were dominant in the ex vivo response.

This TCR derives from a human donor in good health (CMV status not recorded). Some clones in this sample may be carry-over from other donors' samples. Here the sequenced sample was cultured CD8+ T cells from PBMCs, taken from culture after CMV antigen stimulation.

This CDR3 is CASIPQGSETEAFF. In nucleotides, the CDR3 is TGTGCCAGTATCCCACAGGGTTCTGAGACTGAAGCTTTCTTT. The V and J genes are TRBV19 and TRBJ1-1, with D possibly being TRBD1 (6 bases). Germline V CDR1 and CDR2: LNHDA, SQIVND (reference sequence). V gave up 7 bases and J gave up 5 bases, with 17 bases separating them. The length of the CDR3 is 14 residues.